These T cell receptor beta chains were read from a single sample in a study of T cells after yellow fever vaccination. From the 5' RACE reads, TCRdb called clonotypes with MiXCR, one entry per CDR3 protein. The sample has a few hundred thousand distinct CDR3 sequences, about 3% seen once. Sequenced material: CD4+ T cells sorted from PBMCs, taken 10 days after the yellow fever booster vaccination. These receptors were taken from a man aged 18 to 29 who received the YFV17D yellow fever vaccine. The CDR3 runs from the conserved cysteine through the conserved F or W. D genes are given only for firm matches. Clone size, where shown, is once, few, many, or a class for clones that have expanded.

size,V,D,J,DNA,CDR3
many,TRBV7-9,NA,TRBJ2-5,TGTGCCAGCAGCCCGACGGCGGAGACCCAGTACTTC,CASSPTAETQYF
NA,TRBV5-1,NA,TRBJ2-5,TGCGCCAGCAGCTTGGAAGGACCTTCATCAGAGACCCAGTACTTC,CASSLEGPSSETQYF
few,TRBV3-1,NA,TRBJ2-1,TGTGCCAGCAGCTATGGGCTAGCGTTTTCTGAGCAGTTCTTC,CASSYGLAFSEQFF
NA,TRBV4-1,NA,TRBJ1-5,TGCGCCAGCAGCTATCTGGGGGGGGTTCAGCCCCAGCATTTT,CASSYLGGVQPQHF
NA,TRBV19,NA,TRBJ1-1,TGTGCCAGTAGTACCGAATCAACAGTGAACACTGAAGCTTTCTTT,CASSTESTVNTEAFF
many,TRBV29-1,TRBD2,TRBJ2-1,TGCAGCGTGATTAGACTAGCGGGGGGAAATGAGCAGTTCTTC,CSVIRLAGGNEQFF
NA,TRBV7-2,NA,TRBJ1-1,TGTGCCAGCAGCCCCAAAGACACTTACACTGAAGCTTTCTTT,CASSPKDTYTEAFF
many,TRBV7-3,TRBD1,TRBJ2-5,TGTGCCAGCAGCCCAGATCGGACAGGGCCGGGCCAAGAGACCCAGTACTTC,CASSPDRTGPGQETQYF
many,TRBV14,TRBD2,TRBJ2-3,TGTGCCAGCAGTCTTAGCGGGGGGATTGGTACGCAGTATTTT,CASSLSGGIGTQYF
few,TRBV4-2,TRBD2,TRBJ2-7,TGTGCCAGCTCCCCGGGGGGGGTCAACTCCTACGAGCAGTACTTC,CASSPGGVNSYEQYF
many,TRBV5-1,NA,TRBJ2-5,TGCGCCAGCAGCTTGGAACAGATTGGTGGAGAGACCCAGTACTTC,CASSLEQIGGETQYF
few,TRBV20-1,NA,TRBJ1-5,TGCAGTGCTGACTATCAGCCCCAGCATTTT,CSADYQPQHF
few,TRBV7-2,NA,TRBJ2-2,TGTGCCAGCAGCTTCCGAGACGGGGAGCTGTTTTTT,CASSFRDGELFF
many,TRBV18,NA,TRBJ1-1,TGTGCCAGCTCATCGACGTTCGAAGCTTTCTTT,CASSSTFEAFF
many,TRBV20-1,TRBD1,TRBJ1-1,TGCAGTGCTGGACAGGGACGGGACACTGAAGCTTTCTTT,CSAGQGRDTEAFF
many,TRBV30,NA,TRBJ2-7,TGTGCCTGGAGTGTCAGCTCCTACGAGCAGTACTTC,CAWSVSSYEQYF
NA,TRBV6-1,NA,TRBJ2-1,TGTGCCAGCAGTGCTGTGGCAGCAGGAGACAATGAGCAGTTCTTC,CASSAVAAGDNEQFF
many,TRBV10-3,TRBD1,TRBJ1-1,TGTGCCACCAAACCGGGACAGGAGAACACTGAAGCTTTCTTT,CATKPGQENTEAFF
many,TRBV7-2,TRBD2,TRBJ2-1,TGTGCCAGCAGCTTCGCGGGGGGGCTCGGGAGCTCCTACAATGAGCAGTTCTTC,CASSFAGGLGSSYNEQFF
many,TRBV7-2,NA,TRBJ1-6,TGTGCCAGCAGCTTAGGGGCAGGGATGAATTCACCCCTCCACTTT,CASSLGAGMNSPLHF
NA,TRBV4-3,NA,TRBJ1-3,TGCGCCAGCAGCCAAGAGGACTGGAGCACCATATATTTT,CASSQEDWSTIYF
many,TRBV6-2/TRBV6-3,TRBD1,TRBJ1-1,TGTGCCAGCAAACCGGGACAGATGCTACTCAGGGGAGCTTTCTTT,CASKPGQMLLRGAFF
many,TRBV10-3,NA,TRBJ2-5,TGTGCCATCAGTGATCGCCTAGCTGTGGAGACCCAGTACTTC,CAISDRLAVETQYF
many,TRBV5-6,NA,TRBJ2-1,TGTGCCAGCAGCTTTGAGGAGTATAGCCCAAATGAGCAGTTCTTC,CASSFEEYSPNEQFF
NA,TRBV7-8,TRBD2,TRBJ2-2,TGTGCCAGCACCCGACTAGCCAACACCGGGGAGCTGTTTTTT,CASTRLANTGELFF
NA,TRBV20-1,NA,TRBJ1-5,TGCAGTGCTAGAAGTCGGGACGGTTATCAGCCCCAGCATTTT,CSARSRDGYQPQHF
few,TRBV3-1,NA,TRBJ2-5,TGTGCCAGCAGCCAAGTTGTAGGAGAGACCCAGTACTTC,CASSQVVGETQYF
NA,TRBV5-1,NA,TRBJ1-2,TGCGCCAGCAGCTTGGATGCGGGGCAGAGCTATGGCTACACCTTC,CASSLDAGQSYGYTF
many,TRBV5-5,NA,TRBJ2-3,TGTGCCAGCAGCCACGGTACAGGGTGGACAGATACGCAGTATTTT,CASSHGTGWTDTQYF
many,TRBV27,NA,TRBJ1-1,TGTGCCAGCAGCCCAGGGACTTACATGAACACTGAAGCTTTCTTT,CASSPGTYMNTEAFF
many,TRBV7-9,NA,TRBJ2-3,TGTGCCAGCAGCTTTACCCGGGGAGCGGAGGGAGCAGATACGCAGTATTTT,CASSFTRGAEGADTQYF
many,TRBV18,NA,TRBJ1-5,TGTGCCAGCTCACCACCGGGGGGGAATAGCAATCAGCCCCAGCATTTT,CASSPPGGNSNQPQHF
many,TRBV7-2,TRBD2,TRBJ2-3,TGTGCCAGCAGCTTAGTTTCTAGCGGGTACACAGATACGCAGTATTTT,CASSLVSSGYTDTQYF
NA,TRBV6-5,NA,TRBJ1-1,TGTGCCAGCAGTCAGACAGAGTCGGTCACTGAAGCTTTCTTT,CASSQTESVTEAFF
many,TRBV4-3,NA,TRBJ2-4,TGCGCCAGCAGCCAAGGTGGGCAGGGAAACATTCAGTACTTC,CASSQGGQGNIQYF
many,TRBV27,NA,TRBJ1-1,TGTGCCAGCAGTCTAAAGGGCCCACCCCGGGTCCATTTT,CASSLKGPPRVHF
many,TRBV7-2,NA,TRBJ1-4,TGTGCCAGCAGCTTAGGAATCCGGGACATCCTGTTTTTT,CASSLGIRDILFF
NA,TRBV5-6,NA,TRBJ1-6,TGTGCCAGCAGCTTGAGAGGCCTTAATTCACCCCTCCACTTT,CASSLRGLNSPLHF
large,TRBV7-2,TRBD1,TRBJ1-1,TGTGCCAGCAGCTACCGACAGGGCACTGAAGCTTTCTTT,CASSYRQGTEAFF
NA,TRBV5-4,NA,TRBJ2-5,TGTGCCAGCAGCTTGGAGGGGAATGCAGAGACCCAGTACTTC,CASSLEGNAETQYF
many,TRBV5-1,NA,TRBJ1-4,TGCGCCAGCAGCTTGGCCGGGGGTATTGGCGAAAAACTGTTTTTT,CASSLAGGIGEKLFF
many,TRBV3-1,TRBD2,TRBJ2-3,TGTGCCAGCAGCCCGACTAGCATGGCAGATACGCAGTATTTT,CASSPTSMADTQYF
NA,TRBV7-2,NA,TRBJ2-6,TGTGCCAGCAGCTCCCCTAATGGGGCCAACGTCCTGACTTTC,CASSSPNGANVLTF
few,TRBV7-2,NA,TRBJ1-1,TGTGCCAGCAGCTTAGTTCCAGGGCAAAGCACTGAAGCTTTCTTT,CASSLVPGQSTEAFF
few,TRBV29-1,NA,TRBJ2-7,TGCAGCGCCGGGTTTGGGTACGAGCAGTACTTC,CSAGFGYEQYF
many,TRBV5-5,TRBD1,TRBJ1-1,TGTGCCAGCAGGCTCGGGACAGGTCTCCCTAAGGACGCTTTCTTT,CASRLGTGLPKDAFF
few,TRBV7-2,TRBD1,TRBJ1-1,TGTGCCAGCAGCTTATACAGGGGAATGAACACTGAAGCTTTCTTT,CASSLYRGMNTEAFF
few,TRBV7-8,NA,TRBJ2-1,TGTGCCAGCAGCTATGCCAGGATCACCCACAATGAGCAGTTCTTC,CASSYARITHNEQFF
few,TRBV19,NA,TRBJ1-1,TGTGCCAGTAGTCCTCACAGCGGAATCACTGAAGCTTTCTTT,CASSPHSGITEAFF
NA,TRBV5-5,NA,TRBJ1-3,TGTGCCAGCAACCTGGGGGGGGGCGCGAATGGAAACACCATATATTTT,CASNLGGGANGNTIYF
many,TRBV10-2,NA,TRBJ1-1,TGCGCCAGCGGCGACGGAGGGAACACTGAAGCTTTCTTT,CASGDGGNTEAFF
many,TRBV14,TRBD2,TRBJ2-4,TGTGCCAGCAGCCAGGGACTAGCGTTTGGTGACATTCAGTACTTC,CASSQGLAFGDIQYF
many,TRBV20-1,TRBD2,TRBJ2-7,TGCAGTGCCCAACGAAGTCTAGCGGGGGGTATCTACGAGCAGTACTTC,CSAQRSLAGGIYEQYF
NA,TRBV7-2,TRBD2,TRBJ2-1,TGTGCCAGCAGCTTAGGCCCCGCGGGGGGCAGTTATGAGCAGTTCTTC,CASSLGPAGGSYEQFF
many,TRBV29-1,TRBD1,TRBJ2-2,TGCAGCGTTGCCGGGACAGGGATTGGAGGGGAGCCCGGGGAGCTGTTTTTT,CSVAGTGIGGEPGELFF
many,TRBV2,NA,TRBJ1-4,TGTGCCAGCAGTCCCTTGGAGACGGGTGTCCATTTT,CASSPLETGVHF
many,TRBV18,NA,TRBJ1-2,TGTGCCAGCTCACCGTCACTCGAGGGGTACTATGGCTACACCTTC,CASSPSLEGYYGYTF
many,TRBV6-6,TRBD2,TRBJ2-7,TGTGCCAGCAGTTACCATTTGACTAGCATCTACGAGCAGTACTTC,CASSYHLTSIYEQYF
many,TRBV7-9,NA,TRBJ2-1,TGTGCCAGCAGCCCCAAGTACGGGCAGGGCTCCGGCGATGAGCAGTTCTTC,CASSPKYGQGSGDEQFF